Listed here are 9 T cell receptor beta chains from one sample, sequenced in a study of neurological immune-mediated disorders. TCRdb analysed the 5' RACE reads with MiXCR anew, one entry per CDR3 protein. Of tens of thousands of distinct CDR3 sequences listed, under 5% are singletons. The sequenced material came from PBMCs. Source of these receptors: a man aged 25-45 years with multiple sclerosis.

This clonotype was recorded many times. The genes are TRBV27 and TRBJ1-1; D gene unclear. The CDR3 loop spans 11 amino acids. The germline V gene encodes CDR1 MNHEY and CDR2 SMNVEV (reference sequence). The V gene lost 9 bases and the J gene lost 5 bases, with 10 bases spanning the gap. Here the CDR3 reads CASWGGTEAFF. The CDR3 bases are TGTGCCAGTTGGGGAGGGACTGAAGCTTTCTTT.

The gene calls are TRBV9 and TRBJ2-1; 11 bases are a match to TRBD2. The CDR3 has 15 amino acids. Germline CDR1 SGDLS, CDR2 YYNGEE. The trim removed 4 bases at V and 2 bases at J, leaving 2 bases unmatched. The CDR3 DNA follows: TGTGCCAGCAGCTATAGCGGGGGGGCCTACAATGAGCAGTTCTTC. It translates to CASSYSGGAYNEQFF. Looking up the rest from reference TRBV9 and TRBJ2-1 gives the full variable domain: DSGVTQTPKHLITATGQRVTLRCSPRSGDLSVYWYQQSLDQGLQFLIQYYNGEERAKGNILERFSAQQFPDLHSELNLSSLELGDSALYFCASSYSGGAYNEQFFGPGTRLTVL.

This clonotype was seen repeatedly, ten times or more. The J gene is TRBJ1-1, the V gene TRBV2, with D maybe TRBD1 (5 bases). This CDR3 has 13 residues. The germline gives CDR1 SNHLY, CDR2 FYNNEI. V was pared by 8 bases and J by 5 bases, with 15 bases between. The CDR3 sequence: CASGQGRGTEAFF. In DNA, the CDR3 is TGTGCCAGCGGTCAAGGGAGGGGAACTGAAGCTTTCTTT.

This clonotype was counted many times. The chain employs TRBV6-6 and TRBJ1-2, with D unclear. The CDR3 is 15 amino acids. The germline V gene has CDR1 MNHNY and CDR2 SVGAGI (reference sequence). Trimming pared 0 bases from V and 7 bases from J, leaving 15 bases between. CDR3 DNA sequence: TGTGCCAGCAGTTACTCGACCGGGGATCATCGTGGCTACACCTTC. Protein: CASSYSTGDHRGYTF.

CDR3: CASSLRQGSDQPQHF. The CDR3 DNA follows: TGTGCCAGCAGTTTGCGACAGGGGAGCGATCAGCCCCAGCATTTT. This sequence joins TRBV12-3 or TRBV12-4 and TRBJ1-5; 8 bases are a match to TRBD1. The CDR3 loop spans 15 amino acids. Losses at the gene ends were 3 bases for V and 5 bases for J; bases not matched to a gene: 6.

In its sample, this clonotype was seen many times. The chain is built from TRBV10-3 and TRBJ2-7, with D perhaps matching TRBD1 or TRBD2 (5 bases each). This CDR3 region has 15 residues. V lost 0 bases and J lost 6, with 15 bases in between. From germline, CDR1 is ENHRY and CDR2 SYGVKD. The CDR3 is CAISESGRNGGEQYV. The CDR3 nucleotides read TGTGCCATCAGTGAGTCGGGGCGGAACGGAGGCGAGCAGTACGTC.

This clonotype was picked up many times. This chain connects TRBV27 to TRBJ2-7; unclear D gene. The germline V gene has CDR1 MNHEY and CDR2 SMNVEV (reference sequence). The CDR3 spans 13 residues. Trimming pared 5 bases from V and 2 bases from J, leaving 10 bases between. As DNA, the CDR3 is TGTGCCAGCAGTAAGGGCGGCCCCTACGAGCAGTACGTC. Protein: CASSKGGPYEQYV.

This clonotype was detected many times. The J gene is TRBJ1-1, the V gene TRBV12-3 or TRBV12-4; possible D gene TRBD1, 6 bases. The CDR3 contains 16 residues. V lost 6 bases and J lost 5, with 22 bases in between. The CDR3 DNA follows: TGTGCCAGCAGACAGCCTTCAGGGGCGTCAAGGACTGAAGCTTTCTTT. As protein: CASRQPSGASRTEAFF.

This clonotype was seen at least ten times. The V call is TRBV29-1, the J call TRBJ2-3, with 12 nucleotides matching TRBD2. The germline V gene has CDR1 SQVTM and CDR2 ANQGSEA. The junction had 8 bases not matched to a gene; V was cut back by 8 bases and J by 2 bases. The CDR3 has 15 residues. This chain's CDR3 is CSSKGLAGFTDTQYF. The DNA of the CDR3 is TGCAGCTCCAAGGGACTAGCGGGTTTCACAGATACGCAGTATTTT.